This TCR beta chain was obtained from a study of blood T cell repertoires in COVID-19. Across the whole study: Samples came from the United States, Italy and Spain, spanning acute and convalescent COVID-19. Sample material is recorded as cDNA or gDNA derived from T cells, B-cell-depleted T cells, or PBMCs.

In the original processing: Amplified reference gene primers provided the basis for estimating nucleated cell counts. Here immunoSEQ multiplex PCR was the method, and the copy in TCRdb shows in-frame clones only, minus some. V and J calls and clone size are given by that table; D and trimming were obtained from the DNA. In the table there are more than 95,000 clones, about 80% of which are singletons. Germline V CDR1 and CDR2: SQVTM, ANQGSEA. This CDR3 comprises 17 residues. The ends were cut back, 7 bases at V and 5 bases at J, with 29 bases in the middle. The sequence was obtained from a man aged 60-69 years with acute or convalescent COVID-19. Sequences were obtained from peripheral blood. The chain employs TRBV29-1 and TRBJ2-5, with D perhaps matching TRBD1 (6 bases). The CDR3 spells CSAPAPGQTTALETQYF. In DNA form, the CDR3 reads TGCAGCGCCCCCGCCCCAGGACAGACAACCGCCTTGGAGACCCAGTACTTC.